The present entry profiles one TCR beta chain with its context. No cognate antigen has been identified for it. Base quality data are lacking; no much larger clone is found one base away. The CDR3 regions of human TCRbeta chains were analyzed by immunosequencing. As for the original processing: Repertoire TCRs were matched against a reference library of SARS-CoV-2-specific TCRs generated with the MIRA antigen-specificity platform. Breadth was defined as the fraction of unique TCRs that were SARS-CoV-2-associated, and depth was defined as the fraction of total T cells that were SARS-CoV-2-associated. Using the MIRA data, each spike-specific TCR was mapped to the spike region that the TCR reacts to and placed in a CD4 or CD8 class. Log10-transformed breadth and depth values were compared by one-way ANOVA with Sidak's multiple comparisons tests. In its TCRdb copy, this immuneACCESS table keeps in-frame sequences only and misses some clones. Where compared with another copy, unresolved V genes explain less than half of these, and the others have no known cause. V and J calls and clone size come straight from that table; D and trimming were deduced from the DNA. For this sample there are roughly 100,000 clones; roughly 88% appear just once. The ten most abundant clones make up approximately 20% of the sample.

CDR1 is given as SGHKS and CDR2 as YYEKEE, both from the germline V gene (reference sequence). The CDR3, from cysteine to phenylalanine, totals 14 residues. Only the CDR3 DNA is retained, 42 bases long and in frame from the first base. At the junction V is shortened by 7 bases and J by 9 bases; bases outside the gene matches: 9. This sample is drawn from a study of T cell responses to AZD1222 COVID-19 vaccine (dated by TCRdb to about 2021). Turning to the overall study: AZD1222 recipients with second doses at about 4 weeks or about 12 weeks were pooled, because spike-specific TCR depth and breadth did not differ between schedules. A total of around 240 trial participants underwent TCR sequencing, of whom around 200 received two doses of AZD1222 and some 25 received two doses of the MenACWY control vaccine. Trial participants were enrolled by age into 18-55, 56-69 and 70-plus year subgroups, with around 150, 28 and 57 TCR-sequenced participants respectively. Overall study results and their limits: Because no day 14 peak-response samples were available, the repertoires could be characterized only after the peak T cell response. Conclusions about previously exposed vaccinees are limited, since just five or six AZD1222 recipients were seropositive for SARS-CoV-2 at baseline. In the small 56-69-year group, the increase in depth fell short of significance, most likely because of low power. Epitopes outside the regions mutated in the B.1.351 and B.1.1.7 variants were reportedly recognized by nearly half of the unique spike-specific TCRs. CD4 TCRs associated with the vaccine covered the entire spike protein, and the dominant responses were in regions 160-218 and 743-854. A significant rise in spike-specific TCR breadth and depth was observed after two AZD1222 doses relative to day 0 and relative to MenACWY recipients. Participants were mostly white British and included more females than males, and it was suggested by the authors that clonal diversity may have been underestimated.

The time point label of this sample denotes: baseline before first vaccination. The vaccinee samples were drawn from two UK trials, COV001 and COV002, one of which was a single-blind randomized controlled phase 2/3 trial testing AZD1222 (ChAdOx1 nCoV-19) in healthy adults. For TCRbeta chain sequencing, PBMC samples were collected from trial participants at day 0 and at day 28 after the second dose. The starting material was peripheral blood, obtained on day 0 of AZD1222 vaccination. The clonotype comes from an adult in good health. The rearrangement combines TRBV5-5 with TRBJ2-1; 11 bases in the middle match TRBD2. The bases read TGTGCCAGCTTCGGTAGCGGGAGGGCCGGTGAGCAGTTCTTC. This encodes CASFGSGRAGEQFF. Reference TRBV5-5 and TRBJ2-1 proteins supply the regions before and after the CDR3; the full variable domain is: DAGVTQSPTHLIKTRGQQVTLRCSPISGHKSVSWYQQVLGQGPQFIFQYYEKEERGRGNFPDRFSARQFPNYSSELNVNALLLGDSALYLCASFGSGRAGEQFFGPGTRLTVL.